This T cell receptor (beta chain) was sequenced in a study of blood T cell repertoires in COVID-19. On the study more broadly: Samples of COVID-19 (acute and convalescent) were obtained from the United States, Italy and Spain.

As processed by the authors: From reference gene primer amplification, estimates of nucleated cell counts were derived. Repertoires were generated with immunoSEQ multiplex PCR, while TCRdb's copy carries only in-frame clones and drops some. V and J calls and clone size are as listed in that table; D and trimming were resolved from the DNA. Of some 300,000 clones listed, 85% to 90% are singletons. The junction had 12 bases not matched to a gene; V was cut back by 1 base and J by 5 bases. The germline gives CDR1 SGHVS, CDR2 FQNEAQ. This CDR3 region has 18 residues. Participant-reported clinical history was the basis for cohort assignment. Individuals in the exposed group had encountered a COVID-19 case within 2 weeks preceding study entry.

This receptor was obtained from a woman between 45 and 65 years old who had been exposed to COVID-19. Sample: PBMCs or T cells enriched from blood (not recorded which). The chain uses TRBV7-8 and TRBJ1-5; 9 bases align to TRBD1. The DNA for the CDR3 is TGTGCCAGCAGCTTAGATCCCCCGCGGGACAGGGTTTATCAGCCCCAGCATTTT. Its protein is CASSLDPPRDRVYQPQHF.